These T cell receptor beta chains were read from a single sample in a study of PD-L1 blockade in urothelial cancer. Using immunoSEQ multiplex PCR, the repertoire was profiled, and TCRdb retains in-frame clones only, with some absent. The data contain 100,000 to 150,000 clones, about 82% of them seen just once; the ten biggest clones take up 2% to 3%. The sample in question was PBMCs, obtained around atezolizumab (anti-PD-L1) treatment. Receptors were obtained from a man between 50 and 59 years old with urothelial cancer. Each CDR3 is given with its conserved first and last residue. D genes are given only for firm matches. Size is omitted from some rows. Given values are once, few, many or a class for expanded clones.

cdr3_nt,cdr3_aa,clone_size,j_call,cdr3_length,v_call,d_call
TGTGCCTGGGCCCCGGGGGGCACAGATACGCAGTATTTT,CAWAPGGTDTQYF,.,TRBJ2-3,13,TRBV30,.
TGTGCCAGCAGTGACCTTAATACGCAGTATTTT,CASSDLNTQYF,.,TRBJ2-3,11,TRBV2,.
TGTGCCAGCAGGGGTTGGGGACAGGCCTCCTATTCCTCTGGAAACACCATATATTTT,CASRGWGQASYSSGNTIYF,.,TRBJ1-3,19,TRBV2,TRBD1
TGTGCCAGCAGCCAAATTCGAGGGAGCGGTGAGCAGTTCTTC,CASSQIRGSGEQFF,once,TRBJ2-1,14,TRBV14,.
TGTGCCAGCAGCTTAGCGCTCGGCAGGCCTGCGAGCTCCTACAATGAGCAGTTCTTC,CASSLALGRPASSYNEQFF,once,TRBJ2-1,19,TRBV7-2,.
TGTGCCAGCAGCTTACGCCCCGGAGGAAACAGTGAGCAGTTCTTC,CASSLRPGGNSEQFF,.,TRBJ2-1,15,TRBV11-3,.
TGTGCCAGTTCAGGCGAGAGCACTGAAGCTTTCTTT,CASSGESTEAFF,.,TRBJ1-1,12,TRBV19,.
TGTGCCAGCAGCTTGATCGGGAGCGGGCAGCCCCAGCATTTT,CASSLIGSGQPQHF,medium-sized,TRBJ1-5,14,TRBV5-4,.
TGTGCCAGCAGCTGGAAGCGGGAGGCCGTCTCCTACGAGCAGTACTTC,CASSWKREAVSYEQYF,.,TRBJ2-7,16,TRBV7-6,TRBD2
TGTGCCAGCTCACCCTTCTCCGGGAACTACGAGCAGTACTTC,CASSPFSGNYEQYF,.,TRBJ2-7,14,TRBV18,.
TGCGCCAGCCACAGGGGCCAGAAAGAGACCCAGTACTTC,CASHRGQKETQYF,.,TRBJ2-5,13,TRBV23-1,TRBD1
TGTGCCAGTAGTACCACTTGGACTAGCGGGAGGGCGAATTCCGGGGAGCTGTTTTTT,CASSTTWTSGRANSGELFF,once,TRBJ2-2,19,TRBV19,TRBD2
TGTGCCAGCCCGGACAGATTAAACACTGAAGCTTTCTTT,CASPDRLNTEAFF,.,TRBJ1-1,13,TRBV28,.
TGTGCCAGCTCAGCGACCGGGACTAGGGATTCACCCCTCCACTTT,CASSATGTRDSPLHF,.,TRBJ1-6,15,TRBV18,.
TGTGCCAGCAGTGTACAGGGAAGTGGGGCCAACGTCCTGACTTTC,CASSVQGSGANVLTF,.,TRBJ2-6,15,TRBV6-4,.
TGTGCCAGCTCACCTAGCGGGAGGGATTACAATGAGCAGTTCTTC,CASSPSGRDYNEQFF,.,TRBJ2-1,15,TRBV18,TRBD2
TGTGCCAGTAGCCTGTCCCCACAGGGGGCTCCCTACAATGAGCAGTTCTTC,CASSLSPQGAPYNEQFF,.,TRBJ2-1,17,TRBV19,TRBD1
TGTGCCAGCGGGGCCGGTACCTACAATGAGCAGTTCTTC,CASGAGTYNEQFF,.,TRBJ2-1,13,TRBV9,.
TGTGCCAGCACCCGGACAGGGGACTACGAGCAGTACTTC,CASTRTGDYEQYF,.,TRBJ2-7,13,TRBV6-5,TRBD1
TGTGCCAGCTTCCCCTCGGGAGCTCGGGCGAGTGAGCAGTACTTC,CASFPSGARASEQYF,.,TRBJ2-7,15,TRBV28,.
TGTGCCAGCACCGGGCCGGGATCCTACAATGAGCAGTTCTTC,CASTGPGSYNEQFF,.,TRBJ2-1,14,TRBV5-5,.
TGCAGCGCAGCTGGCCAGGGGGCTGAAGCTTTCTTT,CSAAGQGAEAFF,.,TRBJ1-1,12,TRBV29-1,TRBD1
TGCGCCAGCAGCACTCGCCCCCAAGGGGGCGGTTCACCCCTCCACTTT,CASSTRPQGGGSPLHF,.,TRBJ1-6,16,TRBV5-1,TRBD1
TGTGCCAGCAGCTTAGCCGCGGGGAGCCAAGAGACCCAGTACTTC,CASSLAAGSQETQYF,.,TRBJ2-5,15,TRBV7-9,.
TGTGCCTGGAGTGGACAGGGGGCCCTGCAAGAGACCCAGTACTTC,CAWSGQGALQETQYF,.,TRBJ2-5,15,TRBV30,TRBD1
TGTGCCAGCAGGTTGACAGGGGGGACCGGGGAGCTGTTTTTT,CASRLTGGTGELFF,.,TRBJ2-2,14,TRBV6-1,TRBD1
TGCGCCAGCAGCTTGGTAATATCAGGGACCGGGGAGCTGTTTTTT,CASSLVISGTGELFF,.,TRBJ2-2,15,TRBV5-1,.
TGTGCCAGCAGCTTAGCACGGGCTAGCGTGGACGAGCAGTACTTC,CASSLARASVDEQYF,.,TRBJ2-7,15,TRBV7-9,.
TGCAGCGTGCTACAGGGGGCGCAGAACACCGGGGAGCTGTTTTTT,CSVLQGAQNTGELFF,.,TRBJ2-2,15,TRBV29-1,TRBD1
TGCGCCAGCAGCGACGGAAGAGGAAACACTGAAGCTTTCTTT,CASSDGRGNTEAFF,few,TRBJ1-1,14,TRBV5-1,.
TGTGCCAGCAGCAAGACAGGGTCGAACACTGAAGCTTTCTTT,CASSKTGSNTEAFF,.,TRBJ1-1,14,TRBV7-9,TRBD1
TGTGCCAGCAGCCTCGACAGGGATCGCGGAAAACTGTTTTTT,CASSLDRDRGKLFF,.,TRBJ1-4,14,TRBV5-6,TRBD1
TGTGCCAGCCGGGACAGGGGAATCACTGAAGCTTTCTTT,CASRDRGITEAFF,.,TRBJ1-1,13,TRBV19,TRBD1
TGTGCCATCAGTGACCCCGGGACTAGCGTTGAGCCCCGCACAGATACGCAGTATTTT,CAISDPGTSVEPRTDTQYF,.,TRBJ2-3,19,TRBV10-3,TRBD2
TGTGCCACCAGCAGAAACAGGGGTGACGAGCAGTACTTC,CATSRNRGDEQYF,.,TRBJ2-7,13,TRBV15,TRBD1
TGTGCCAGCAGTGTGGGACAGGGGTTCTACAATGAGCAGTTCTTC,CASSVGQGFYNEQFF,.,TRBJ2-1,15,TRBV6-1,TRBD1
TGCGCCAGCAGCTTGGTAAGGGCGGGGGAACTGTTTTTT,CASSLVRAGELFF,.,TRBJ1-4,13,TRBV5-1,.
TGTGCCAGCAGCTTAGCGTTGACTAGCGGGAGCCGGGATACGCAGTATTTT,CASSLALTSGSRDTQYF,.,TRBJ2-3,17,TRBV7-6,TRBD2
TGTGCCAGCTCACCGCCGCGGGAGGGCCGGGATGAGCAGTTCTTC,CASSPPREGRDEQFF,.,TRBJ2-1,15,TRBV18,TRBD2
TGTGCCAGCAGCCTTATAGCGGGGGGGTCCTACGAGCAGTACTTC,CASSLIAGGSYEQYF,.,TRBJ2-7,15,TRBV7-2,TRBD2
TGTGCCAGCAGCGTTTACAGGGAAATTAGCAATCAGCCCCAGCATTTT,CASSVYREISNQPQHF,.,TRBJ1-5,16,TRBV7-8,.
TGTGCCAGCAGTGGGACAGGGGGACCCAATCAGCCCCAGCATTTT,CASSGTGGPNQPQHF,.,TRBJ1-5,15,TRBV6-1,TRBD1
TGTGCCAGCAGCTTAGGGGGGGTTTCCTACAATGAGCAGTTCTTC,CASSLGGVSYNEQFF,few,TRBJ2-1,15,TRBV7-9,.
TGTGCCAGCTCACCCCGCGCGGAAAAACTGTTTTTT,CASSPRAEKLFF,once,TRBJ1-4,12,TRBV18,.
TGCGCCAGCAGCTTGCCCGGGACTAGCGAACCCTACGAGCAGTACTTC,CASSLPGTSEPYEQYF,.,TRBJ2-7,16,TRBV5-1,TRBD2
TGTGCCAGCAGTTACACCAGCGGGAGTAGGGATGAGCAGTTCTTC,CASSYTSGSRDEQFF,.,TRBJ2-1,15,TRBV6-6,TRBD2
TGTGCCAGCAGTGCCGGGGATCCCGGGGAGCTGTTTTTT,CASSAGDPGELFF,.,TRBJ2-2,13,TRBV6-4,.
TGTGCCAGCTCAAGGGACAGGGGGAACACTGAAGCTTTCTTT,CASSRDRGNTEAFF,.,TRBJ1-1,14,TRBV18,TRBD1
TGTGCCAGCAGCGTAGACCCAGGTCGGGGCTACACCTTC,CASSVDPGRGYTF,.,TRBJ1-2,13,TRBV9,.
TGTGCCTGGAGTGGACAGGGTTCCTCGTCACCCCTCCACTTT,CAWSGQGSSSPLHF,.,TRBJ1-6,14,TRBV30,TRBD1
TGCGCCAGCAGCCGATCCGATAATCTCGCAAGCGGGACTGGGGAGCTGTTTTTT,CASSRSDNLASGTGELFF,.,TRBJ2-2,18,TRBV4-1,TRBD2
TGTGCCAGCAGCTTGGGTACAGGGCAGCAGTACTTC,CASSLGTGQQYF,.,TRBJ2-7,12,TRBV5-4,.
TGTGCCAGCAGTCGCAACAGGGGACCTTGGGAAGCTTTCTTT,CASSRNRGPWEAFF,.,TRBJ1-1,14,TRBV2,TRBD1
TGTGCCAGCAGTGAGGCGGCCGGGGCCAACGTCCTGACTTTC,CASSEAAGANVLTF,.,TRBJ2-6,14,TRBV2,.